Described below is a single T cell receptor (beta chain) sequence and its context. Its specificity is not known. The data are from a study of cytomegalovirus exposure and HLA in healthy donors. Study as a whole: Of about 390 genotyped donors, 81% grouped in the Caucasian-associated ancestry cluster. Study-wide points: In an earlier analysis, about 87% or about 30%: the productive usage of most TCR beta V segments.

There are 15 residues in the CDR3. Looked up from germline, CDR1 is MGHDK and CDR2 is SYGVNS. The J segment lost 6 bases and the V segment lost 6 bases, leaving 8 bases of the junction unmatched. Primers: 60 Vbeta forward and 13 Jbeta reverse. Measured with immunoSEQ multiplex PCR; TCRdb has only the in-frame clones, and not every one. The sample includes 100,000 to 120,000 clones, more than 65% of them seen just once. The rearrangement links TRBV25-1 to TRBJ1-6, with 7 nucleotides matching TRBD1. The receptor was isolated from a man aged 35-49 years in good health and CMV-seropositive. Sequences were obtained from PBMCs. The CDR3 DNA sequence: TGTGCCAGCAGCCCCAGGACAGGTCTTAATTCACCCCTCCACTTT. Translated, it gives CASSPRTGLNSPLHF.